A selection of T cell receptor beta chains follows, all from one sample in a study of cytomegalovirus exposure and HLA in healthy donors. Sequenced by immunoSEQ multiplex PCR; TCRdb stores in-frame clones only, minus some. The sample lists around 250,000 clones; 90% were seen once. Sequenced: PBMCs. These receptors were obtained from a young woman in good health and CMV-seronegative. The CDR3 runs from the conserved cysteine through the conserved F or W. D genes are given only for firm matches. Some rows have no size entry. The others give once, few or many, or a class for an expanded clone.

TRBV27	TRBJ2-1	TRBD2	.	TGTGCCAGCACGCTCGGGACTAGCGGGTACAATGAGCAGTTCTTC	CASTLGTSGYNEQFF
TRBV9	TRBJ2-7	TRBD1	once	TGTGCCAGCAGCGTAGACTGGACAGGGTTCTACGAGCAGTACTTC	CASSVDWTGFYEQYF
TRBV4-1	TRBJ2-2	TRBD2	.	TGCGCCAGCAGCCCGAACCACGGACTAGCGGGGGGTACGAACACCGGGGAGCTGTTTTTT	CASSPNHGLAGGTNTGELFF
TRBV7-2	TRBJ2-3	.	few	TGTGCCAGCAGCTTAGCCTTCTTTTCGACAGTTCTCACAGATACGCAGTATTTT	CASSLAFFSTVLTDTQYF
TRBV4-3	TRBJ1-4	.	.	TGCGCCAGCAGCCAAGAGGAGGGGTGGAGTGAAAAACTGTTTTTT	CASSQEEGWSEKLFF
TRBV7-3	TRBJ1-6	TRBD1	.	TGTGCCAGCAGCTTAACAGGACAGGATTCACCCCTCCACTTT	CASSLTGQDSPLHF
TRBV25-1	TRBJ1-2	.	.	TGTGCCAGCAGTCCGGGGGGCAGGGCGAACACCTTC	CASSPGGRANTF
TRBV4-1	TRBJ1-4	.	.	TGCGCCAGCAGCCCCCGTGGGGCCAGCCGTGGAACTAATGAAAAACTGTTTTTT	CASSPRGASRGTNEKLFF
TRBV7-6	TRBJ2-7	.	.	TGTGCCAGCAGCTTAGCAACAGGGTACGAGCAGTACTTC	CASSLATGYEQYF
TRBV6-5	TRBJ1-2	.	.	TGTGCCAGCAGTTACCTAGACAGCCTTGGGGGCTACACCTTC	CASSYLDSLGGYTF
TRBV6-5	TRBJ1-1	TRBD1	.	TGTGCCAGCAGTTACTCGGGACAGGGGCTAACTGAAGCTTTCTTT	CASSYSGQGLTEAFF
TRBV6-5	TRBJ2-6	.	.	TGTGCCAGCAGTTACTCTGGCCAAACTGGGGCCAACGTCCTGACTTTC	CASSYSGQTGANVLTF
TRBV14	TRBJ2-3	TRBD2	once	TGTGCCAGCAGTTCGTGGCGGGGGGCTAGCACAGATACGCAGTATTTT	CASSSWRGASTDTQYF
TRBV21-1	TRBJ2-1	.	.	TGTGCCAGCAGCAAAGGTTATGATAGTAGCGGGGTCGGCTACAATGAGCAGTTCTTC	CASSKGYDSSGVGYNEQFF
TRBV6-6	TRBJ1-2	.	.	TGTGCCAGCAGTTACGAGGGCGGGAGAGGCTACACCTTC	CASSYEGGRGYTF
TRBV4-1	TRBJ2-1	TRBD2	.	TGCGCCAGCAGGCAGGGAGCGGGGGGGACTTACTCCTACAATGAGCAGTTCTTC	CASRQGAGGTYSYNEQFF
TRBV28	TRBJ1-1	TRBD1	.	TGTGCCAGCAGTTTAGCCGGGACAGGGGTTCAGGAAGCTTTCTTT	CASSLAGTGVQEAFF
TRBV7-9	TRBJ2-2	.	.	TGTGCCAGCAGCCAAACGGGCACCGGGGAGCTGTTTTTT	CASSQTGTGELFF
TRBV6-1	TRBJ2-3	.	.	TGTGCCAGCAGTGAGCGCAGGGTGGCAGATACGCAGTATTTT	CASSERRVADTQYF
TRBV4-1	TRBJ2-2	.	.	TGCGCCAGCAGCCAAGAGCCCCTATCGACAGGTCCCCCCGGGGAGCTGTTTTTT	CASSQEPLSTGPPGELFF
TRBV7-9	TRBJ2-3	TRBD1	once	TGTGCCAGCAGTAAACAGGGGGCTGCAGATACGCAGTATTTT	CASSKQGAADTQYF
TRBV5-6	TRBJ2-3	TRBD2	once	TGTGCCAGCAGCTTGGGAGCGGGGGTATCCACAGATACGCAGTATTTT	CASSLGAGVSTDTQYF
TRBV28	TRBJ1-3	.	.	TGTGCCAGCAGTTTATTAATGTATGGAAACACCATATATTTT	CASSLLMYGNTIYF
TRBV6-5	TRBJ2-2	.	.	TGTGCCAGCAGTTACTCAGGTAGCAGGAACACCGGGGAGCTGTTTTTT	CASSYSGSRNTGELFF
TRBV19	TRBJ2-2	TRBD2	once	TGTGCCAGTAGTATGTTTGCCAGGGAGGGCGGGGAGCTGTTTTTT	CASSMFAREGGELFF
TRBV9	TRBJ1-2	TRBD1	.	TGTGCCAGCAGCCCGCGACCCGGGACAGGGCCCCGAGACTATGGCTACACCTTC	CASSPRPGTGPRDYGYTF
TRBV10-3	TRBJ1-2	.	.	TGTGCCATCAGTTTACAGGGACCGGATGGCTACACCTTC	CAISLQGPDGYTF
TRBV18	TRBJ1-2	TRBD1	.	TGTGCCAGCTCACCGCTACAGGGGGCGGATGGCTACACCTTC	CASSPLQGADGYTF
TRBV27	TRBJ2-7	TRBD1	.	TGTGCCAGCAGTTTATCCGGGACAGTCTACGAGCAGTACTTC	CASSLSGTVYEQYF
TRBV4-1	TRBJ2-1	.	.	TGCGCCAGCAGCCAAGGGGAGGGGATCAGGGGTTACAATGAGCAGTTCTTC	CASSQGEGIRGYNEQFF
TRBV28	TRBJ2-1	TRBD2	.	TGTGCCAGCAGTCCTATAGCGGGGGGGAGTTACAATGAGCAGTTCTTC	CASSPIAGGSYNEQFF
TRBV5-1	TRBJ1-1	.	once	TGCGCCAGCAGCTTGGATCCAGGGCTCGCTGAAGCTTTCTTT	CASSLDPGLAEAFF
TRBV5-1	TRBJ2-1	TRBD2	.	TGCGCCAGCAGCTTCTGGCGGACTAGCGTGGGTGAGCAGTTCTTC	CASSFWRTSVGEQFF
TRBV28	TRBJ2-7	TRBD1	once	TGTGCCAGCAGCCGAGGGACAGCCTACGAGCAGTACTTC	CASSRGTAYEQYF
TRBV7-9	TRBJ2-2	.	.	TGTGCCAGCAGCTTAGACCTAAACACCGGGGAGCTGTTTTTT	CASSLDLNTGELFF
TRBV13	TRBJ2-2	.	few	TGTGCCAGCAGCTGGACTACCGGGGAGCTGTTTTTT	CASSWTTGELFF
TRBV27	TRBJ2-2	.	.	TGTGCCAGCAGTTTACAGGGGAGCGGGGAGCTGTTTTTT	CASSLQGSGELFF
TRBV28	TRBJ2-7	.	once	TGTGCCAGCAGTTTCAGGCAGTGGGGGCCCGAATACGAGCAGTACTTC	CASSFRQWGPEYEQYF
TRBV18	TRBJ1-4	.	.	TGTGCCAGCTCACCTCCAGGCAGGGTAAAAGAAAAACTGTTTTTT	CASSPPGRVKEKLFF
TRBV4-3	TRBJ2-6	.	.	TGCGCCAGCAGCCAAGATCGAGGGTCAAGGGCCAACGTCCTGACTTTC	CASSQDRGSRANVLTF
TRBV10-3	TRBJ1-2	.	.	TGTGCCATCAGTGAGTCCGGAGCCTACTATGGCTACACCTTC	CAISESGAYYGYTF
TRBV30	TRBJ1-2	.	.	TGTGCCTGGAGTGTAAGAGAGACAAACTATGGCTACACCTTC	CAWSVRETNYGYTF
TRBV9	TRBJ1-6	.	.	TGTGCCAGCAGCGGAAAAGGGGGTGGATCCTATAATTCACCCCTCCACTTT	CASSGKGGGSYNSPLHF
TRBV5-8	TRBJ2-1	.	.	TGTGCCAGCAGTTCGGACAGACTCTACAATGAGCAGTTCTTC	CASSSDRLYNEQFF
TRBV5-6	TRBJ1-3	.	.	TGTGCCAGCACCATGGGGACAGGAAACACCATATATTTT	CASTMGTGNTIYF
TRBV19	TRBJ1-6	.	.	TGTGCCAGTAACCCCAGTCGCTCCTATAATTCACCCCTCCACTTT	CASNPSRSYNSPLHF
TRBV5-1	TRBJ2-5	.	.	TGCGCCAGCAGCCCCGGTTATGCTCGGGGTCGGGAGACCCAGTACTTC	CASSPGYARGRETQYF
TRBV19	TRBJ2-1	.	.	TGTGCCAGTAGCGCCCAACTAGTCCGGGAGCAGTTCTTC	CASSAQLVREQFF
TRBV19	TRBJ1-1	.	.	TGTGCCAGTAGTATCTCTAACACTGAAGCTTTCTTT	CASSISNTEAFF
TRBV9	TRBJ2-5	.	.	TGTGCCAGCAGCGTAGTCGGGGGAGAGACCCAGTACTTC	CASSVVGGETQYF
TRBV19	TRBJ1-5	.	few	TGTGCCAGTAGTTTACTCAGGGCCGGCAATCAGCCCCAGCATTTT	CASSLLRAGNQPQHF
TRBV28	TRBJ2-5	TRBD2	.	TGTGCCAGCCTCCCGGGCGGGGGAACGGAGACCCAGTACTTC	CASLPGGGTETQYF